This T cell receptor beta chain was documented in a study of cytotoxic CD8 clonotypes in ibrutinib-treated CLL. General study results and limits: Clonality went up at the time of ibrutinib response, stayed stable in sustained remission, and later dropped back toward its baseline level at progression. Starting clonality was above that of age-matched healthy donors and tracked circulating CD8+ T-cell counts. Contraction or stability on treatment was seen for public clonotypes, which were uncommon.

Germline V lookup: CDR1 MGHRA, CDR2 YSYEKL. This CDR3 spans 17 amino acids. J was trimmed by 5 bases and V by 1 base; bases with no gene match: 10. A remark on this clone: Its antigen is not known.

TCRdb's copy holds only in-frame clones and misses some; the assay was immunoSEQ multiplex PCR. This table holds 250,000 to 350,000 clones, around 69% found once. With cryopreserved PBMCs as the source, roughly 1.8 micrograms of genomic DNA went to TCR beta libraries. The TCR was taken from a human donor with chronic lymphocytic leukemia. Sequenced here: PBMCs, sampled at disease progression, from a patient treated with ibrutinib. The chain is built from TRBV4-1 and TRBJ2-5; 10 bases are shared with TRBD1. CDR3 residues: CASSQGTGGRLGETQYF. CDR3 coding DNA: TGCGCCAGCAGCCAAGGGACAGGGGGTCGGTTAGGGGAGACCCAGTACTTC.